What follows are 20 T cell receptor beta chains derived from one specimen sequenced in a study of T-cell reconstitution after alpha-beta-depleted transplantation in children. Preparation of the TCRbeta library used unique molecular identifiers. TCRdb re-called the PCR reads with MiXCR, one entry per CDR3 protein. The data contain over 550,000 distinct CDR3 sequences, roughly a tenth of them seen just once; the ten biggest clones take up around 4%. The material was PBMCs from the stem cell graft donor, obtained from the stem cell graft. The receptors shown here come from a human donor who donated a stem cell graft to a child with acute myeloid leukemia.

This clonotype was detected a few times. V is TRBV20-1 and J is TRBJ1-1; D is possibly TRBD1 (5 bases). Germline V gene sequence: CDR1 DFQATT, CDR2 SNEGSKA (reference sequence). This CDR3 is 14 amino acids long. Trimming removed 0 bases at V and 9 bases at J, with 17 bases between. For the CDR3, the DNA is TGCAGTGCTAGAGATCGACAGACCGGTATTAAAGCTTTCTTT. Translated, it gives CSARDRQTGIKAFF.

As concerns this clonotype: This may be a read error: a much more frequent sequence differs by one nucleotide. The chain couples TRBV30 to TRBJ2-1; D ambiguous. V lost 0 bases and J lost 2, with 5 bases in between. The germline V gene encodes CDR1 GTSNPN and CDR2 SVGIG (reference sequence). The CDR3 runs to 13 residues. CDR3 protein: CAWSVWAYNEQFF. CDR3 nucleotide sequence: TGTGCCTGGAGTGTATGGGCCTACAATGAGCAGTTCTTC.

This clonotype was found a few times. The chain recombines TRBV27 with TRBJ2-1, with 10 bases aligning to TRBD2. Per the germline V gene, CDR1 is MNHEY and CDR2 is SMNVEV (reference sequence). The CDR3 consists of 15 residues. V lost 5 bases and J lost 8; bases outside the gene matches: 9. DNA of the CDR3: TGTGCCAGCAGTCGACCTAGCGGGAGAAACCATGAGCAGTTCTTC. Residues: CASSRPSGRNHEQFF.

This clonotype has a count of ten or more. V usage is TRBV5-1 and J usage is TRBJ2-1, with TRBD1 as a possible D gene (6 bases). Deletions cut 4 bases from V and 4 bases from J, with 12 bases between. Per the germline V gene, CDR1 is SGHRS and CDR2 is YFSETQ. The CDR3 runs to 14 residues. The CDR3 region is CASSLRTGYNEQFF. The CDR3 DNA reads as TGCGCCAGCAGCCTCCGTACAGGGTACAATGAGCAGTTCTTC.

This clonotype has more than one count but fewer than ten. The chain uses TRBV20-1 and TRBJ1-4, with TRBD1 matching over 10 bases. With 7 bases clipped from V and 6 bases from J, the junction kept 8 bases outside the gene matches. Germline lookup yields CDR1 DFQATT and CDR2 SNEGSKA (reference sequence). This CDR3 comprises 14 residues. The chain's CDR3 is CSVGAGTGDEKLFF. For the CDR3, the DNA is TGCAGTGTAGGAGCCGGGACAGGGGATGAAAAACTGTTTTTT.

This clonotype turned up a few times. J is TRBJ2-1 and V is TRBV10-3, with TRBD2 identical over 7 bases. CDR3 length: 14 residues. V lost 10 bases, J lost 0 bases, and 6 bases stayed unmatched. Germline values: CDR1 ENHRY, CDR2 SYGVKD. This CDR3 reads CATQERDSYNEQFF. The CDR3 coding sequence is TGTGCCACCCAAGAGCGGGACTCCTACAATGAGCAGTTCTTC.

This clonotype came up many times. The chain employs TRBV19 and TRBJ1-4; D call uncertain. CDR3 length: 14 amino acids. Germline V gene data show CDR1 as LNHDA and CDR2 as SQIVND (reference sequence). V shed 5 bases and J shed 0 bases, with 7 bases lying between them. CDR3 sequence reads: CASSPTSTNEKLFF. CDR3 in DNA: TGTGCCAGTAGTCCGACATCAACTAATGAAAAACTGTTTTTT.

V gene TRBV6-1 combines with J gene TRBJ2-7, with D maybe TRBD2 (6 bases). Germline V gene lookup returns CDR1 MNHNS and CDR2 SASEGT. Trimming left V 6 bases short and J 6 bases short, with 18 bases between. The CDR3 has 14 amino acids. CDR3 DNA: TGTGCCAGCAGCCCGACGGGGGTTCCTGGCGAGCAGTACTTC. Protein product: CASSPTGVPGEQYF.

In this sample, this clonotype turned up a few times. V and J are TRBV29-1 and TRBJ1-3; D unresolved. The V gene's germline CDR1 is SQVTM and CDR2 ANQGSEA. This CDR3 has 13 residues. Trimming took 1 base from V and 4 from J, leaving 8 bases between them. For the CDR3, the DNA is TGCAGCGTTGAAGGAGGGTTAGGAAACACCATATATTTT. Translation gives CSVEGGLGNTIYF.

This clonotype has ten or more counts. The V gene is TRBV7-9, the J gene TRBJ1-2; D possibly corresponds to TRBD1 (6 bases). Trimming shortened V by 4 bases and J by 5 bases, and 11 bases separated the two germline ends. Germline CDR1 reads SEHNR; CDR2 reads FQNEAQ (reference sequence). The CDR3 has 13 amino acids. The CDR3 loop reads CASSSDSVYGYTF. The CDR3 coding sequence is TGTGCCAGCAGCTCGGACAGTGTTTATGGCTACACCTTC.

The chain couples TRBV28 to TRBJ1-5; 8 bases line up with TRBD1. The length of the CDR3 is 12 residues. J lost 7 bases, V lost 8 bases, and 4 bases had no gene match. Germline CDR1 is MDHEN and CDR2 is SYDVKM. CDR3 sequence: CASFRGRQPQHF. CDR3 DNA: TGTGCCAGCTTCAGGGGGCGGCAGCCCCAGCATTTT.

This clonotype has more than one count but fewer than ten. The V and J genes are TRBV20-1 and TRBJ2-3; 11 bases map to TRBD2. The CDR3 covers 16 residues. The trim removed 5 bases at V and 2 bases at J, leaving 9 bases unmatched. Germline CDR1 and CDR2: DFQATT and SNEGSKA (reference sequence). CDR3: CSALDSGRGFTDTQYF. The CDR3 DNA follows: TGCAGTGCTCTTGATAGCGGGAGGGGCTTCACAGATACGCAGTATTTT.

This clonotype was seen repeatedly, ten times or more. The chain joins TRBV5-1 to TRBJ1-4, with D hard to call. This CDR3 is built from 15 residues. V was clipped by 4 bases and J by 3 bases, with 13 bases between them. Germline V gene lookup returns CDR1 SGHRS and CDR2 YFSETQ. The CDR3 nucleotides are TGCGCCAGCAGCCCCGGCAGCTTAGCTAATGAAAAACTGTTTTTT. This encodes CASSPGSLANEKLFF.

This clonotype was picked up a small number of times. The genes are TRBV6-5 and TRBJ2-7; either TRBD1 or TRBD2 may fit D (5 bases each). The CDR3 sequence is 12 residues long. The germline gives CDR1 MNHEY, CDR2 SVGAGI. Between the trimmed V and J ends, which lost 7 bases and 6 bases, there was a span of 13 bases. The DNA for the CDR3 is TGTGCCAGCACCCCTCGGGGCGGCGAGCAGTACTTC. Encoded protein: CASTPRGGEQYF.

This clonotype was counted only a few times. The chain couples TRBV20-1 to TRBJ2-1, with a tentative D call TRBD2 (6 bases). Trimming left V 3 bases short and J 4 bases short, with 10 bases between. Germline V gene sequence: CDR1 DFQATT, CDR2 SNEGSKA (reference sequence). The CDR3 runs 13 residues. CDR3 in amino acids: CSASPGSYNEQFF. The CDR3 bases are TGCAGTGCTAGCCCCGGGAGTTACAATGAGCAGTTCTTC.

This clonotype was recorded many times. The rearrangement uses TRBV14 and TRBJ2-5; 7 nucleotides match TRBD2. Germline V CDR1 and CDR2: SGHDN, FVKESK. The CDR3 is made up of 14 amino acids. The V gene end was trimmed by 1 base and the J gene end by 7 bases; junction bases not matched to a gene: 6. The DNA of the CDR3 is TGTGCCAGCAGCCAAGTTGGCAGGGAGGGGACCCAGTACTTC. Protein product: CASSQVGREGTQYF.

This clonotype has a count of ten or more. The chain has TRBV5-1 and TRBJ1-3; D is possibly TRBD1 (5 bases). V gave up 4 bases and J gave up 5 bases, with 13 bases separating them. CDR1 and CDR2 (germline): SGHRS, YFSETQ. CDR3 length: 14 residues. The CDR3 sequence: CASSPAAGRNTIYF. In DNA, the CDR3 is TGCGCCAGCAGCCCGGCCGCGGGACGAAACACCATATATTTT.

This clonotype has only a few counts. This sequence joins TRBV29-1 and TRBJ2-1, with TRBD2 identical over 11 bases. J gave up 9 bases and V 7 bases, and 8 bases lay outside the gene matches. Germline V lookup: CDR1 SQVTM, CDR2 ANQGSEA. CDR3 length: 13 residues. The CDR3 reads CSAAIAGGVEQFF. For the CDR3, the DNA is TGCAGCGCAGCCATAGCGGGAGGGGTTGAGCAGTTCTTC.

In this sample, this clonotype turned up many times. V usage is TRBV20-1 and J usage is TRBJ1-1; TRBD1 might be the D (6 bases). Per the germline V gene, CDR1 is DFQATT and CDR2 is SNEGSKA (reference sequence). Between the trimmed V and J ends, which lost 6 bases and 3 bases, there was a span of 17 bases. The CDR3 runs 14 residues. The CDR3 DNA reads TGCAGTGCCCTCCGTACAGGGAGCGACACTGAAGCTTTCTTT. Translation: CSALRTGSDTEAFF.

V and J are TRBV7-2 and TRBJ1-2; tentatively, D is TRBD1 (6 bases). The CDR3 loop spans 16 amino acids. The V end lost 0 bases, the J end lost 5 bases, and 16 bases lay between the germline ends. CDR1 and CDR2 from the germline V gene are SGHTA and FQGNSA. CDR3 nucleotide sequence: TGTGCCAGCAGCTTAGCGCAGGGGACTGTAGGGTATGGCTACACCTTC. Protein product: CASSLAQGTVGYGYTF. Combining the CDR3 with reference TRBV7-2 and TRBJ1-2 gives the whole variable domain GAGVSQSPSNKVTEKGKDVELRCDPISGHTALYWYRQSLGQGLEFLIYFQGNSAPDKSGLPSDRFSAERTGGSVSTLTIQRTQQEDSAVYLCASSLAQGTVGYGYTFGSGTRLTVV.